A selection of T cell receptor beta chains follows, all from one sample in a study of T cells in Graves' hyperthyroidism and ophthalmopathy. TCRdb used MiXCR to reprocess the multiplex PCR reads, holding one entry per CDR3 protein. The sample includes 150,000 to 200,000 distinct CDR3 sequences, about 18% of them seen just once. The specimen was blood. The origin of the receptors is a woman between 45 and 60 years old with Graves' hyperthyroidism. The CDR3 runs from the conserved cysteine through the conserved F or W. The D gene is left open where the match is weak. Where a row states a size, it is once, few, many or the class of an expanded clone; other rows omit it.

V	J	length	size	D	CDR3	DNA
TRBV6-5	TRBJ2-1	16	few	NA	CASSHSLASSYNEQFF	TGTGCCAGCAGTCACTCACTAGCAAGCTCCTACAATGAGCAGTTCTTC
TRBV28	TRBJ2-6	13	many	NA	CASRPGGANVLTF	TGTGCCAGCCGACCAGGTGGGGCCAACGTCCTGACTTTC
TRBV12-3/TRBV12-4	TRBJ1-2	12	many	TRBD1	CATDREDYGYTF	TGTGCCACCGACAGGGAGGACTATGGCTACACCTTC
TRBV9	TRBJ2-7	17	NA	NA	CASSPRTSQYPTSGQYF	TGTGCCAGCAGCCCCAGAACTTCACAGTATCCTACGAGCGGGCAGTACTTC
TRBV5-1	TRBJ1-2	14	many	TRBD1	CASNPGTDNYGYTF	TGCGCCAGCAATCCCGGGACAGATAACTATGGCTACACCTTC
TRBV6-5	TRBJ2-1	15	many	NA	CASSSAGTASNEQFF	TGTGCCAGCAGTTCAGCCGGGACGGCCTCCAATGAGCAGTTCTTC
TRBV12-3/TRBV12-4	TRBJ2-6	16	few	NA	CASSLPRGAGANVLTF	TGTGCCAGCAGTTTACCCAGGGGGGCTGGGGCCAACGTCCTGACTTTC
TRBV10-3	TRBJ2-5	15	many	TRBD1	CAISDPGTGDETQYF	TGTGCCATCAGTGATCCCGGGACAGGGGACGAGACCCAGTACTTC
TRBV5-1	TRBJ1-5	13	many	NA	CASSPSGAQPQHF	TGCGCCAGCAGCCCATCAGGGGCTCAGCCCCAGCATTTT
TRBV24-1	TRBJ2-1	16	many	TRBD2	CATSETTSGGDNEQFF	TGTGCCACCAGTGAAACGACTAGCGGGGGGGACAATGAGCAGTTCTTC